Given below is one TCR beta chain in context. Its antigen is still unknown. Germline V gene data show CDR1 as LGHDT and CDR2 as YNNKEL (reference sequence). V lost 2 bases to trimming and J lost 0 bases, with 3 bases between them. This CDR3 region has 13 residues. The sample belongs to a study of identical twins. Notes on the study in general: Out-of-frame alpha sequences shared between twins exhibited an excess of low generation probability.

A universal primer site was created by template switching, with the cDNA bearing unique molecular identifiers. MiXCR, run by TCRdb on the 5' RACE reads, gives a single entry per CDR3 protein. The sample contains more than 400,000 distinct CDR3 sequences, over 12% of which appear only once. The same specimen was also included in a second study, on yellow fever vaccine responses in identical twins.

The material sequenced was CD4+ T cells sorted from blood. The source is a woman aged 18-35 years in good health. The rearrangement joins TRBV3-1 to TRBJ2-3; no clear D gene. CDR3 sequence: CASSQRSTDTQYF. Here the CDR3 DNA reads TGTGCCAGCAGCCAACGGAGCACAGATACGCAGTATTTT.